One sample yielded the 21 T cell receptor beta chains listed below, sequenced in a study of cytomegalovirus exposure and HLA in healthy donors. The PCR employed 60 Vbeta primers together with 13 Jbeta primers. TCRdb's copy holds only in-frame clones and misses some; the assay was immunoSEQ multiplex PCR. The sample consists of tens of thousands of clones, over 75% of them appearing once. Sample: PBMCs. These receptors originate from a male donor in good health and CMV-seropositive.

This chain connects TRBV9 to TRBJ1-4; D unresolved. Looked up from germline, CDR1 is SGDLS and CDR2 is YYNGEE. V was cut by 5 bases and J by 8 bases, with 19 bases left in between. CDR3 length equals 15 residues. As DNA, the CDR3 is TGTGCCAGCAGTGGACCGCCGGCCTCGGGGGAAAAACTGTTTTTT. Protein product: CASSGPPASGEKLFF. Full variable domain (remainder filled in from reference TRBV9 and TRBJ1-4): DSGVTQTPKHLITATGQRVTLRCSPRSGDLSVYWYQQSLDQGLQFLIQYYNGEERAKGNILERFSAQQFPDLHSELNLSSLELGDSALYFCASSGPPASGEKLFFGSGTQLSVL.

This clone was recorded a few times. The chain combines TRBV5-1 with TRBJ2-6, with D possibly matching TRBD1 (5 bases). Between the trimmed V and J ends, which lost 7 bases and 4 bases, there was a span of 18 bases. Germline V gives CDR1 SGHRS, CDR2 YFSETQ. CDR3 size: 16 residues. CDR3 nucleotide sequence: TGCGCCAGCCACCCGGATTTAGGGGTCGGGGCCAACGTCCTGACTTTC. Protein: CASHPDLGVGANVLTF. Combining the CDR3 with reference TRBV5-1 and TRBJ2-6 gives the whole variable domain KAGVTQTPRYLIKTRGQQVTLSCSPISGHRSVSWYQQTPGQGLQFLFEYFSETQRNKGNFPGRFSGRQFSNSRSEMNVSTLELGDSALYLCASHPDLGVGANVLTFGAGSRLTVL.

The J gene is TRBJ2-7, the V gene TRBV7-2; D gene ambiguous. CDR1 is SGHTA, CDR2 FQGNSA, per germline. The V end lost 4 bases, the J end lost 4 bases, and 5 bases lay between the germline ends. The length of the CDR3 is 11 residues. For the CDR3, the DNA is TGTGCCAGCAGCTCCCCTTACGAGCAGTACTTC. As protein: CASSSPYEQYF.

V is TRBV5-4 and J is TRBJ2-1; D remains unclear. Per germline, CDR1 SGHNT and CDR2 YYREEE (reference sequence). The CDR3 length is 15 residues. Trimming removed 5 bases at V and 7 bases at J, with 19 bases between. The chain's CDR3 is CASRPPLGSANEQFF. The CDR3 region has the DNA TGTGCCAGCAGACCCCCTTTGGGCAGTGCTAATGAGCAGTTCTTC.

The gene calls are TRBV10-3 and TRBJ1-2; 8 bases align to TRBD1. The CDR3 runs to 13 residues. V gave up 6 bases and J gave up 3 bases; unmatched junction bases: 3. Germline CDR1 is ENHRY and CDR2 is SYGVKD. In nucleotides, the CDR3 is TGTGCCATCAGACAGACAGGGGACTATGGCTACACCTTC. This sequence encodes CAIRQTGDYGYTF.

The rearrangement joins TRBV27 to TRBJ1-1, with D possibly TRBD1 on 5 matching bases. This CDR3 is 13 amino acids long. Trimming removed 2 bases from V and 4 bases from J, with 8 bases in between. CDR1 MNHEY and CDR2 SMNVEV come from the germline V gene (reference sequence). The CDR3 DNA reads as TGTGCCAGCAGTTTAGGGGGGATCACTGAAGCTTTCTTT. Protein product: CASSLGGITEAFF.

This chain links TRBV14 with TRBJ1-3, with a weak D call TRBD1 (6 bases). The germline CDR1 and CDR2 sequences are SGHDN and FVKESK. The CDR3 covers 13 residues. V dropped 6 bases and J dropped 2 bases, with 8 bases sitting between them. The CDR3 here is CASRTGAGNTIYF. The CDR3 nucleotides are TGTGCCAGCAGGACAGGAGCTGGAAACACCATATATTTT. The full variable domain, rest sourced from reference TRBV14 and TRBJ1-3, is EAGVTQFPSHSVIEKGQTVTLRCDPISGHDNLYWYRRVMGKEIKFLLHFVKESKQDESGMPNNRFLAERTGGTYSTLKVQPAELEDSGVYFCASRTGAGNTIYFGEGSWLTVV.

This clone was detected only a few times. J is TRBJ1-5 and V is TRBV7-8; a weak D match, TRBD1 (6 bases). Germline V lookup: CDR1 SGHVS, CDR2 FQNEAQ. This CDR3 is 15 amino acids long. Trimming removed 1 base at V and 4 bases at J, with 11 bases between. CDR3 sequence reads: CASSLVGTLNQPQHF. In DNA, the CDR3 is TGTGCCAGCAGCTTAGTCGGGACACTAAATCAGCCCCAGCATTTT.

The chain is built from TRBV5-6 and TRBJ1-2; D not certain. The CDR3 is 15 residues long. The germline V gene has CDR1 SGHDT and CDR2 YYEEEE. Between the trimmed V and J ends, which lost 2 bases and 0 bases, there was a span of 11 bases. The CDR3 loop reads CASSFGRAPNYGYTF. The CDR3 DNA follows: TGTGCCAGCAGCTTCGGGAGAGCCCCTAACTATGGCTACACCTTC.

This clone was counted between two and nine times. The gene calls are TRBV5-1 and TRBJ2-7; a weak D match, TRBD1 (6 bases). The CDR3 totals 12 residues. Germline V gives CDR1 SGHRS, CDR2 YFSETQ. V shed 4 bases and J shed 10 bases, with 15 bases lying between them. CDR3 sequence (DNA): TGCGCCAGCAGCCGCGAGGGGGAGCCACAGTACTTC. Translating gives CASSREGEPQYF. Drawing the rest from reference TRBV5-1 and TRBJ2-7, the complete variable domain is KAGVTQTPRYLIKTRGQQVTLSCSPISGHRSVSWYQQTPGQGLQFLFEYFSETQRNKGNFPGRFSGRQFSNSRSEMNVSTLELGDSALYLCASSREGEPQYFGPGTRLTVT.

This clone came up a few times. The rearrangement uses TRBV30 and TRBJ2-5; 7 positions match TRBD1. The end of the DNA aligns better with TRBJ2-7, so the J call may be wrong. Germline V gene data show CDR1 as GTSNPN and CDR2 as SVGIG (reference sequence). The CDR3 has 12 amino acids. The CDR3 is CAWGLTGNEQYF. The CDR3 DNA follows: TGTGCCTGGGGTCTGACAGGGAACGAGCAGTACTTC.

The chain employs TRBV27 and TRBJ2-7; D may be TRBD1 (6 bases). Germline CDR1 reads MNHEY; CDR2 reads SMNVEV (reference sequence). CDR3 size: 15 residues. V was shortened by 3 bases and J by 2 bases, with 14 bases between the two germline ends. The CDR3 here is CASSFSGASPYEQYF. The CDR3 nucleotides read TGTGCCAGCAGTTTTTCAGGGGCCTCCCCCTACGAGCAGTACTTC.

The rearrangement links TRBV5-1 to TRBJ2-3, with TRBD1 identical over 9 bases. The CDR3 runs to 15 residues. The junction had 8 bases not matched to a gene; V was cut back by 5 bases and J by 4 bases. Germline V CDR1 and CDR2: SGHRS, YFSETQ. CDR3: CASRPGTGSPDTQYF. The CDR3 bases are TGCGCCAGCAGGCCCGGGACAGGGTCCCCAGATACGCAGTATTTT.

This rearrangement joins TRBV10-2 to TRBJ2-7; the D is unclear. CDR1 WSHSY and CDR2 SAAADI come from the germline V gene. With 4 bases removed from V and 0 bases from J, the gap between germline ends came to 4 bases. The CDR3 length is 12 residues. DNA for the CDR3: TGCGCCAGCAGTGCCTACTCCTACGAGCAGTACTTC. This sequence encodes CASSAYSYEQYF.

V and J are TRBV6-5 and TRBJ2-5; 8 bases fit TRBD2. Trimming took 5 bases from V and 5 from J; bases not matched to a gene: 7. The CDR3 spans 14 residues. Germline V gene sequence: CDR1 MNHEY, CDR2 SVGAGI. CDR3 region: CASSPRGGGETQYF. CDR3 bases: TGTGCCAGCAGTCCCCGGGGGGGCGGGGAGACCCAGTACTTC.

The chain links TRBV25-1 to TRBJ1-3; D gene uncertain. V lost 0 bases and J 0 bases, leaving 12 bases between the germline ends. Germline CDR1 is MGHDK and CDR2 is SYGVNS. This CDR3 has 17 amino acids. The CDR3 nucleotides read TGTGCCAGCAGTGAATATAGCCCGTCTGGCTCTGGAAACACCATATATTTT. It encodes CASSEYSPSGSGNTIYF.

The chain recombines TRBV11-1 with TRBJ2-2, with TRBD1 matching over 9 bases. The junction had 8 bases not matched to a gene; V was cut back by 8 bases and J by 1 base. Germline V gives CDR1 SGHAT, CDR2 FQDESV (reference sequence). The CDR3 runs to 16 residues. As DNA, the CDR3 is TGTGCCAGCTCCTTGGACAGGGGAGAGAACACCGGGGAGCTGTTTTTT. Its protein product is CASSLDRGENTGELFF.

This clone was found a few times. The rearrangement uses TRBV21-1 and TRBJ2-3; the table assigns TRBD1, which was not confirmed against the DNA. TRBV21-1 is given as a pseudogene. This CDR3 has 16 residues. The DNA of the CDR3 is TGTGCCAGCAGCGTCTCAACGCCTGGGGGCGCAGATACGCAGTATTTT. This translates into CASSVSTPGGADTQYF.

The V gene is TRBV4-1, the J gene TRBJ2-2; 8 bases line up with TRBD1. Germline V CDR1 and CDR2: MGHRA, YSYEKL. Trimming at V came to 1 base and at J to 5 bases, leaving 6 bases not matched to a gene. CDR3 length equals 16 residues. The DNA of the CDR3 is TGCGCCAGCAGCCAAGTGACAGGGGCAATTACCGGGGAGCTGTTTTTT. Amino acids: CASSQVTGAITGELFF.

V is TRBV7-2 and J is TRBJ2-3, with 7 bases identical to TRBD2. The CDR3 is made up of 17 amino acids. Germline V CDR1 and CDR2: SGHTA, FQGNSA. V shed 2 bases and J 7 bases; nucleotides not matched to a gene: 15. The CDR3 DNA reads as TGTGCCAGCAGCTTATCAAGCGGGAACGCCCCCCAGCATACGCAGTATTTT. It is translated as CASSLSSGNAPQHTQYF.

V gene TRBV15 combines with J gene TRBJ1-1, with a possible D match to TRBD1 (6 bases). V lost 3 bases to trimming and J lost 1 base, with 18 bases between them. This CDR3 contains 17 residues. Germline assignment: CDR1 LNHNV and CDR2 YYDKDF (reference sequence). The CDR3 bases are TGTGCCACCAGCAGGGCCCGGGGGGGGCTTACGAACACTGAAGCTTTCTTT. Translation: CATSRARGGLTNTEAFF. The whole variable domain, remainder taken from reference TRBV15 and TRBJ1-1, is DAMVIQNPRYQVTQFGKPVTLSCSQTLNHNVMYWYQQKSSQAPKLLFHYYDKDFNNEADTPDNFQSRRPNTSFCFLDIRSPGLGDTAMYLCATSRARGGLTNTEAFFGQGTRLTVV.